This TCR beta chain emerged from a study of blood T cell repertoires in COVID-19. Study-level background: PBMCs, B-cell-depleted T cells, or T cells provided the cDNA or gDNA that made up the material.

Profiling relied on immunoSEQ multiplex PCR, and the TCRdb table lists in-frame clones only, not all of them. The sample includes some 330,000 clones, 92% seen only once; the top ten take approximately 18%. Symptom resolution, clearance, or two negative PCRs marked donors in Cohort 3 as recovered. This CDR3 is built from 16 residues. V lost 3 bases and J lost 6; bases outside the gene matches: 13. The germline V gene encodes CDR1 MDHEN and CDR2 SYDVKM. The chain links TRBV28 to TRBJ1-2; TRBD1 matches at 7 bases. Input material: PBMCs or T cells enriched from blood (not recorded which). This TCR came from a woman younger than 45 who had recovered from COVID-19. The CDR3 here is CASSLGQIIQSDGYTF. In DNA form, the CDR3 reads TGTGCCAGCAGTTTGGGACAGATAATACAAAGCGATGGCTACACCTTC.